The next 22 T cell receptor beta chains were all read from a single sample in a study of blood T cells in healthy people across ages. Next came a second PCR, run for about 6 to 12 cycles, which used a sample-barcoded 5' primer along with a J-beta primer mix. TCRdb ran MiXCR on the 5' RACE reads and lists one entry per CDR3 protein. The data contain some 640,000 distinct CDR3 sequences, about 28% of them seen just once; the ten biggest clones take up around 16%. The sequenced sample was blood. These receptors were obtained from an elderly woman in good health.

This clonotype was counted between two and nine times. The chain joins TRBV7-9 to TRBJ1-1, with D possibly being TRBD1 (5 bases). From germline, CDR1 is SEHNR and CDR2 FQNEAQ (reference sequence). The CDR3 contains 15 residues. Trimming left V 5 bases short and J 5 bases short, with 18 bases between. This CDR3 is CASSAWGQGKTEAFF. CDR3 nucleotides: TGTGCCAGCAGCGCTTGGGGCCAGGGAAAGACTGAAGCTTTCTTT.

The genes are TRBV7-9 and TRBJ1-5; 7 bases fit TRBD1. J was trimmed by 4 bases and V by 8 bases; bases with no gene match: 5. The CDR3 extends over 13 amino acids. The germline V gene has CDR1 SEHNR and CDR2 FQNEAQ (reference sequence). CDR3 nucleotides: TGTGCCAGCTGCCCACAGGGGAATCAGCCCCAGCATTTT. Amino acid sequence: CASCPQGNQPQHF.

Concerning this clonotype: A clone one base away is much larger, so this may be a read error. CDR3 sequence: CASSYPSGATYEQYF. In DNA, the CDR3 is TGTGCCAGCAGCTACCCCAGCGGGGCTACCTACGAGCAGTACTTC. V gene TRBV7-2 combines with J gene TRBJ2-7; 7 nucleotides align to TRBD2. The CDR3 totals 15 residues. CDR1 and CDR2 (germline): SGHTA, FQGNSA. V was clipped by 4 bases and J by 2 bases; unmatched bases: 8.

The CDR3: CASSDGQGALNTGELFF. CDR3 in DNA: TGTGCCAGCAGTGACGGACAGGGGGCCCTGAACACCGGGGAGCTGTTTTTT. V is TRBV28 and J is TRBJ2-2; 11 bases align to TRBD1. V was clipped by 5 bases and J by 1 base; unmatched bases: 6. Germline-derived CDR1 and CDR2 are MDHEN and SYDVKM. The CDR3 extends over 17 amino acids.

CDR3 nucleotides: TGTGCCAGCAGTTACGGGCCTGAAGCTTTCTTT. Its translation is CASSYGPEAFF. The chain has TRBV6-5 and TRBJ1-1, with D unresolved. Germline-derived CDR1 and CDR2 are MNHEY and SVGAGI. The CDR3 totals 11 residues. Trimming cost V 2 bases and J 6 bases, with 4 bases left between them.

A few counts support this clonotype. CDR3 amino acids: CASSLVGGIGNTEAFF. CDR3 bases: TGTGCCAGCAGCTTAGTGGGGGGTATAGGGAACACTGAAGCTTTCTTT. The rearrangement uses TRBV7-2 and TRBJ1-1; maybe TRBD1 (5 bases). CDR1 and CDR2 from the germline V gene are SGHTA and FQGNSA. V lost 1 base and J 1 base, leaving 13 bases between the germline ends. The CDR3 has 16 residues.

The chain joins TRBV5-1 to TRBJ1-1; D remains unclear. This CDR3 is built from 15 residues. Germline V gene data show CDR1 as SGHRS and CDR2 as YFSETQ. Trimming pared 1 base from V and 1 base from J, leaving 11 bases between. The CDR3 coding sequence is TGCGCCAGCAGCTTGTCCGGGAGCTCGAACACTGAAGCTTTCTTT. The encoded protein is CASSLSGSSNTEAFF.

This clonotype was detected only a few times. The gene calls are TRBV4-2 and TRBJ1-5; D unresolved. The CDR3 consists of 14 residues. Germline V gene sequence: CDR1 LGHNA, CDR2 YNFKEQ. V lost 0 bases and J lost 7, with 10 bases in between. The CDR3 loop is CASSQDNRRQPQHF. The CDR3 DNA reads TGTGCCAGCAGCCAAGATAACAGACGGCAGCCCCAGCATTTT.

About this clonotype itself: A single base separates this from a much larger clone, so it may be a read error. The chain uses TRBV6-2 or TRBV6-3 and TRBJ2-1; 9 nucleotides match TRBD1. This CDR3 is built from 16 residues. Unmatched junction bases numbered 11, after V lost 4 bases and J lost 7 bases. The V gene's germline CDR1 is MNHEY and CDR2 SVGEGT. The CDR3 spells CASSCAPGQGGNEQFF. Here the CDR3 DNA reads TGTGCCAGCAGTTGCGCACCGGGACAGGGTGGGAATGAGCAGTTCTTC.

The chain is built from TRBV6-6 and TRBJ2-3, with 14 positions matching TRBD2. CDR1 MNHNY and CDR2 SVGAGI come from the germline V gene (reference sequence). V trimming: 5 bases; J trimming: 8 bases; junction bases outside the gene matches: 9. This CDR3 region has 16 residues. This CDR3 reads CASSTGLAGEGSTQYF. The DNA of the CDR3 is TGTGCCAGCAGTACGGGACTAGCGGGAGAGGGAAGTACGCAGTATTTT.

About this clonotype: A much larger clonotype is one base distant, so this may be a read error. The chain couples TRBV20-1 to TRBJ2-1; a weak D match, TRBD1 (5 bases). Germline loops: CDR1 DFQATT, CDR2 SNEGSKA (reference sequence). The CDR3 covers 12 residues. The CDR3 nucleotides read TGCAGGGCTGACTCGACAGTGACTGAGCAGTTCTTC. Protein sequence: CRADSTVTEQFF.

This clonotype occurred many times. The CDR3 spells CASSIGTGTKIGYTF. The CDR3 DNA reads as TGTGCCAGTAGTATCGGGACCGGGACAAAAATCGGCTACACCTTC. The chain is built from TRBV19 and TRBJ1-2; a weak D match, TRBD1 (6 bases). CDR1 is LNHDA, CDR2 SQIVND, per germline (reference sequence). The CDR3 is 15 residues long. V was cut by 3 bases and J by 8 bases, with 19 bases left in between. The full variable domain, completed using reference TRBV19 and TRBJ1-2, is DGGITQSPKYLFRKEGQNVTLSCEQNLNHDAMYWYRQDPGQGLRLIYYSQIVNDFQKGDIAEGYSVSREKKESFPLTVTSAQKNPTAFYLCASSIGTGTKIGYTFGSGTRLTVV.

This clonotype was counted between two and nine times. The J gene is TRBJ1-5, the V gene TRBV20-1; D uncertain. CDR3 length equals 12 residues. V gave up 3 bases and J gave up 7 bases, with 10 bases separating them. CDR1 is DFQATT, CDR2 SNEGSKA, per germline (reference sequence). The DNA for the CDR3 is TGCAGTGCTAGTTCGGGGTGGCAGCCCCAGCATTTT. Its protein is CSASSGWQPQHF.

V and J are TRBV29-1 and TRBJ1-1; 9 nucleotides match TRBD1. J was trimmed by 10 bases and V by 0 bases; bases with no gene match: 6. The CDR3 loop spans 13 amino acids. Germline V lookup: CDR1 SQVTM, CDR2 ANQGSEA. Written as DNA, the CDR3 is TGCAGCGTTGAAGAGGGACAGGGAAGCGCAGCTTTCTTT. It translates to CSVEEGQGSAAFF. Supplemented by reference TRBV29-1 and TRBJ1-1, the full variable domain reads SAVISQKPSRDICQRGTSLTIQCQVDSQVTMMFWYRQQPGQSLTLIATANQGSEATYESGFVIDKFPISRPNLTFSTLTVSNMSPEDSSIYLCSVEEGQGSAAFFGQGTRLTVV.

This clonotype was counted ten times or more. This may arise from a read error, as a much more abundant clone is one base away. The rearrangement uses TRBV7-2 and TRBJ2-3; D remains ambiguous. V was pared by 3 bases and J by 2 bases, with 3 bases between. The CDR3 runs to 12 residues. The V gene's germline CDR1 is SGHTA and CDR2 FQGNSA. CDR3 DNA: TGTGCCAGCAGCTTCGTCACAGATACGCAGTATTTT. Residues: CASSFVTDTQYF.

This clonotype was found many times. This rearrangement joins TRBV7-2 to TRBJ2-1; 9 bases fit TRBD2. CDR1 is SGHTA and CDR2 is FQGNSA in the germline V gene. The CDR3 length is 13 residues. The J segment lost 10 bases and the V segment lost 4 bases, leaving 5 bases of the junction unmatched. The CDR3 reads CASSSLAGEEQFF. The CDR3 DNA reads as TGTGCCAGCAGCTCCTTAGCGGGGGAAGAGCAGTTCTTC.

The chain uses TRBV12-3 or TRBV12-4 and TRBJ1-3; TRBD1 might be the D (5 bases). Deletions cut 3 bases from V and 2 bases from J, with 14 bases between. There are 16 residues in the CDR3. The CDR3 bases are TGTGCCAGCAGTTTTCTAGGGACGTCTCCTGGAAACACCATATATTTT. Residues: CASSFLGTSPGNTIYF.

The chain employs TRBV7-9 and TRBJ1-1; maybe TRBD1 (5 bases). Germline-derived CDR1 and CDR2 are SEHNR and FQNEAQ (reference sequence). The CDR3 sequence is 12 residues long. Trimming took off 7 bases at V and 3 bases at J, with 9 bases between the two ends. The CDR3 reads CASTKGYTEAFF. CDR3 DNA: TGTGCCAGCACCAAGGGGTACACTGAAGCTTTCTTT.

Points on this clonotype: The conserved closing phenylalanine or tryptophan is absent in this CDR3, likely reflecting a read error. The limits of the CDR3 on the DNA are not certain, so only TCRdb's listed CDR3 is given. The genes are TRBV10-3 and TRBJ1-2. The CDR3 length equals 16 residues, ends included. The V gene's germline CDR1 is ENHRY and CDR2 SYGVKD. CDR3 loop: CALSEETRIGSYGYTC.

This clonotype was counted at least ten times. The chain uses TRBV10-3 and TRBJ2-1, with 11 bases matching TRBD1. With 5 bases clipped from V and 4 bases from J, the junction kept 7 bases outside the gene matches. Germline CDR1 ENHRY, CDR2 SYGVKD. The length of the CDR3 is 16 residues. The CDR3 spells CAISTPGQGGYNEQFF. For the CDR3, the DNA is TGTGCCATCAGTACCCCGGGACAGGGGGGTTACAATGAGCAGTTCTTC.

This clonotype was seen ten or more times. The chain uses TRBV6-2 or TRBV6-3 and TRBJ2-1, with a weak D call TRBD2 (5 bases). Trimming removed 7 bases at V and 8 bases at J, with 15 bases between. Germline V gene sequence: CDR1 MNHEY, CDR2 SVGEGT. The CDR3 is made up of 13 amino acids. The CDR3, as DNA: TGTGCCAGCACCCTTTTCTCTAGCCATGAGCAGTTCTTC. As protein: CASTLFSSHEQFF.

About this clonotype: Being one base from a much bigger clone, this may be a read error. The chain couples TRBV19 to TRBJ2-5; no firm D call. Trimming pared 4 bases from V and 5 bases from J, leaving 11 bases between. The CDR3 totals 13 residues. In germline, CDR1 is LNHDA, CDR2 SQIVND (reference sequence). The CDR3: CASSKCRKETQYF. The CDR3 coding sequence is TGTGCCAGTAGTAAATGCCGCAAGGAGACCCAGTACTTC.